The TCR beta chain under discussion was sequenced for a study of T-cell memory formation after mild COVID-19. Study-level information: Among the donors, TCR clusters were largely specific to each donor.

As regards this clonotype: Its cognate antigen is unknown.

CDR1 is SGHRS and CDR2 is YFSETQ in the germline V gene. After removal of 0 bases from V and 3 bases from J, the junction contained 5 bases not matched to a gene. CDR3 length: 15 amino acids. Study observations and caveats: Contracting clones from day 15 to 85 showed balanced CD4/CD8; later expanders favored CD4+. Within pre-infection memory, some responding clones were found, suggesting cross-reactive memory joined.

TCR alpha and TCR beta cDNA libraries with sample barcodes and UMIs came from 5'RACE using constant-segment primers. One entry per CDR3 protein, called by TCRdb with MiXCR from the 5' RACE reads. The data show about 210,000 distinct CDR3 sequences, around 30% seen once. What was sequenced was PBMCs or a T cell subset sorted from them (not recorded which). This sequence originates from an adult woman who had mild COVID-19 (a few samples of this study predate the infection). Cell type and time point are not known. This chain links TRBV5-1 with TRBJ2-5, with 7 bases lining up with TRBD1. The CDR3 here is CASSLAQGTEETQYF. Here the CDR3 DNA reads TGCGCCAGCAGCTTGGCCCAGGGGACAGAAGAGACCCAGTACTTC.